A single sample is the source of the 3 T cell receptor beta chains below, sequenced in a study of T cell responses to AZD1222 COVID-19 vaccine. The method was immunoSEQ multiplex PCR; TCRdb's version includes in-frame clones alone and lacks a portion of them. Counted here are around 130,000 clones, 89% occurring once; the ten biggest clones make up approximately 9.8%. Sequenced here: peripheral blood, sampled 28 days after the second AZD1222 dose. The receptors here all came from an adult who received the AZD1222 COVID-19 vaccine.

The chain couples TRBV2 to TRBJ2-5; 14 bases align to TRBD2. The CDR3 is 17 amino acids. V was clipped by 6 bases and J by 10 bases; unmatched bases: 16. CDR1 and CDR2 from the germline V gene are SNHLY and FYNNEI. CDR3 nucleotide sequence: TGTGCCAGCAGGCCAGCCGGGACTAGCGGGGGCCCAGGCCGCCAGTACTTC. Its translation: CASRPAGTSGGPGRQYF.

The chain couples TRBV5-5 to TRBJ1-5; D gene ambiguous. Germline CDR1 is SGHKS and CDR2 is YYEKEE (reference sequence). V dropped 1 base and J dropped 7 bases, with 9 bases sitting between them. This CDR3 comprises 13 residues. CDR3: CASSLRREQPQHF. The CDR3 DNA reads as TGTGCCAGCAGCTTGCGTAGGGAACAGCCCCAGCATTTT. The full variable domain, in which reference TRBV5-5 and TRBJ1-5 provide the parts outside the CDR3, is DAGVTQSPTHLIKTRGQQVTLRCSPISGHKSVSWYQQVLGQGPQFIFQYYEKEERGRGNFPDRFSARQFPNYSSELNVNALLLGDSALYLCASSLRREQPQHFGDGTRLSIL.

This clone was observed once. V usage is TRBV2 and J usage is TRBJ1-4; maybe TRBD1 (6 bases). This CDR3 region has 12 residues. Germline-derived CDR1 and CDR2 are SNHLY and FYNNEI. V dropped 6 bases and J dropped 8 bases, with 10 bases sitting between them. The DNA of the CDR3 is TGTGCCAGCAGACCCGGGGGCGAAAAACTGTTTTTT. It encodes CASRPGGEKLFF.